The source of this T cell receptor beta chain is a study of immune evolution from preneoplasia to lung adenocarcinoma (dated by TCRdb to about 2021). Broadly, across the study: No AAH lesions showed HLA loss of heterozygosity, compared with about 6.3% of AIS, around 16% of MIA and roughly 35% of ADC lesions. Immune contexture across lung adenocarcinoma precursors and invasive adenocarcinoma was profiled using immune gene expression, TCR sequencing and multiplex immunofluorescence. Resected precursor lesions (AAH, AIS, MIA) and invasive adenocarcinomas were compared against paired morphologically normal lung tissue. Sample size was based on specimen availability rather than a prior power calculation. The immune data were combined with whole exome sequencing and methylation data from the same cohort of nodules. A total of roughly 50 patients with pulmonary nodules who underwent surgical resection were included in the overall cohort. A total of some 51 patients contributed TCR sequencing data. According to the study, around 100 samples were used for TCR sequencing. Class I HLA alleles were inferred from exome data with POLYSOLVER, and allele-specific HLA loss was detected with LOHHLA.

The study at large found these results: The highest clonality was observed in normal lung, whereas higher T cell density and diversity but lower clonality appeared to be present in later-stage lesions. Because every patient came from Japan and China, how well the results apply to Western populations was uncertain. KRAS-mutant nodules showed the highest T cell clonality compared with EGFR-mutant or double wild-type lesions. The highest top T cell clone frequencies were observed in normal lung, and a progressive decrease in top T cell clone frequencies appeared to occur from AAH through AIS, MIA and invasive adenocarcinoma. The findings rested on association rather than direct causation, and larger cohorts with long-term follow-up and longitudinal biopsies were considered necessary.

TCR beta CDR3 regions were sequenced from DNA using the immunoSEQ hsTCRbeta Kit. From the authors' description of their analysis: The ImmunoSEQ Analyzer was used to analyse the TCR sequencing data. T cell clonality was defined as 1 minus Pielou's evenness, as computed on productive rearrangements. The inverse Simpson index, applied to productive templates, was used to measure T cell diversity. T cell density was expressed as TCR beta template counts normalized to usable DNA, with usable DNA estimated by amplifying and sequencing housekeeping genes. TCR metrics were compared across histologic stages using two-sided Kruskal-Wallis tests. TCRdb took this table from immuneACCESS and kept in-frame rearrangements with V and J called. Such tables lack part of the clones; where checked against another copy, unresolved V genes explain under half of the gap, and the rest is unexplained. V and J calls and clone size are copied from that table; D and trimming were computed from the DNA. The sample has some 9,800 clones on record, about 88% of them singletons. Approximately 3% of the sample is in the top ten clones.

Resection was performed on patients in Japan or China between the mid-2010s and the late 2010s. The histologic diagnosis of each case was independently confirmed on H&E slides by two lung cancer pathologists. For nucleic acid extraction, premalignant or tumor cells were enriched by macro-dissection following pathologic assessment. FFPE tissue was used for DNA isolation with the AllPrep DNA/RNA FFPE Kit. Remarks on this clone: Its antigen remains unidentified. Within one base of it there is no much larger clone, and no base qualities were kept.

The CDR3 runs 11 residues from the cysteine to the phenylalanine. The DNA shown is the 33-base CDR3, in frame from base 1. The germline V gene (reference sequence) gives CDR1 as SEHNR and CDR2 as FQNEAQ. V loses 4 bases of germline sequence and J loses 9 bases, and the interval between the two ends is 9 bases. The sequence was collected from a person aged 65-85 years with invasive lung adenocarcinoma. Some clones in this sample may be carry-over from other donors' samples. The V and J genes are TRBV7-9 and TRBJ1-2; no D gene is confidently identified. Sequenced: FFPE invasive lung adenocarcinoma tissue. The cell subset or site tag for this specimen amounts to: frankly invasive lung adenocarcinoma (ADC). Here is the DNA: TGTGCCAGCAGCTCGGGATCTAGCTACACCTTC. Translation gives CASSSGSSYTF.